This T cell receptor (beta chain) was sequenced for a study of T-cell reconstitution after alpha-beta-depleted transplantation in children. TCRbeta library preparation incorporated unique molecular identifiers. TCRdb reprocessed the PCR reads via MiXCR and lists one record per CDR3 protein. This table holds about 980,000 distinct CDR3 sequences, roughly 29% found once. The sample holds one count of this clonotype. Its antigen is not identified. One end of the junction varies from germline; a read error may be responsible. This CDR3 spans 16 amino acids. Germline V gene sequence: CDR1 LGHDT, CDR2 YNNKEL (reference sequence). Study-level points and caveats: Surviving recipient T cells and thymic progenitors produced the high day-60 TCRbeta diversity seen in some patients. At around two months after transplant, the alpha-beta T cells were reportedly derived from several hundred expanded clones that came from non-depleted graft cells. T-cell counts and diversity at one year post-transplant came mainly from newly produced T cells.

The sequence derives from a boy in the first two years of life who had a stem cell transplant for SCID, so the T cells may come from the graft donor. This chain joins TRBV3-1 and TRBJ1-4, with 7 bases lining up with TRBD1. This specimen was PBMCs, mostly from graft donor cells, taken 360 days after TCRalphabeta/CD19-depleted stem cell transplant. The CDR3 is CACSQDLAGGDEKLFF. The CDR3, as DNA: TGTGCCTGCAGCCAAGATTTGGCAGGGGGAGATGAAAAACTGTTTTTT.